The next 21 T cell receptor beta chains were all read from a single sample in a study of OX40 agonist ivuxolimab in advanced cancers. Sequencing was performed with immunoSEQ multiplex PCR; in TCRdb, only in-frame clones are kept and a portion is missing. The sample holds approximately 46,000 clones, around 77% seen once. The specimen comprised CD4+ or CD8+ T cells sorted from blood, sampled in a trial of the OX40 agonist ivuxolimab. The receptors stem from an adult with an advanced solid tumor such as melanoma, head and neck, liver or kidney cancer.

The chain recombines TRBV7-6 with TRBJ2-2; D remains ambiguous. This CDR3 is built from 14 residues. V lost 2 bases, J lost 5 bases, and 9 bases lay in between. Germline-derived CDR1 and CDR2 are SGHVS and FNYEAQ. The DNA for the CDR3 is TGTGCCAGCAGCTTATCAGGTTTAACCGGGGAGCTGTTTTTT. Translated, it gives CASSLSGLTGELFF.

The chain's CDR3 is CASSLSSGTGYGYTF. The CDR3 nucleotides are TGTGCCAGCAGTTTATCGTCCGGGACAGGGTATGGCTACACCTTC. V and J are TRBV27 and TRBJ1-2; 9 nucleotides line up with TRBD1. The CDR3 runs to 15 residues. Germline V CDR1 and CDR2: MNHEY, SMNVEV (reference sequence). V lost 0 bases, J lost 5 bases, and 4 bases stayed unmatched.

The chain carries TRBV6-6 and TRBJ2-3, with no clear D. Trimming left V 6 bases short and J 2 bases short, with 6 bases between. The CDR3 sequence is 12 residues long. In germline, CDR1 is MNHNY, CDR2 SVGAGI (reference sequence). The CDR3 reads CASRRFTDTQYF. The CDR3 bases are TGTGCCAGCAGAAGATTCACAGATACGCAGTATTTT.

J is TRBJ1-2 and V is TRBV4-1; 8 bases are shared with TRBD1. This CDR3 is 15 amino acids long. With 1 base clipped from V and 6 bases from J, the junction kept 7 bases outside the gene matches. Germline V gene data show CDR1 as MGHRA and CDR2 as YSYEKL. CDR3 region: CASSQVGQGADGYTF. CDR3 nucleotide sequence: TGCGCCAGCAGCCAAGTGGGGCAGGGGGCTGATGGCTACACCTTC.

This clone came up a few times. CDR3 region: CASREGSNQPQHF. CDR3 coding DNA: TGTGCCAGCAGGGAGGGGAGCAATCAGCCCCAGCATTTT. This sequence joins TRBV2 and TRBJ1-5, with D tentatively TRBD1 (5 bases). Germline CDR1 and CDR2: SNHLY and FYNNEI. The V and J ends lost 6 bases and 1 base respectively, with 7 bases between them. The CDR3 is made up of 13 amino acids.

The gene calls are TRBV9 and TRBJ2-6, with TRBD1 identical over 7 bases. CDR3 length: 17 residues. CDR1 and CDR2 (germline): SGDLS, YYNGEE. J lost 0 bases, V lost 1 base, and 4 bases had no gene match. DNA for the CDR3: TGTGCCAGCAGCGTAAGGGGGCCTGACTCTGGGGCCAACGTCCTGACTTTC. Residues: CASSVRGPDSGANVLTF.

This clone was seen a few times. The CDR3, as DNA: TGTGCCAGCAGGGTGACCCTGAGCTCCTACAATGAGCAGTTCTTC. Translated, it gives CASRVTLSSYNEQFF. The genes are TRBV5-8 and TRBJ2-1; D is unresolved. With 5 bases removed from V and 0 bases from J, the gap between germline ends came to 12 bases. CDR1 is SGHTS, CDR2 YDEGEE, per germline. The CDR3 contains 15 residues.

The rearrangement uses TRBV7-9 and TRBJ2-1; weak D call: TRBD1 (6 bases). Between the trimmed V and J ends, which lost 5 bases and 2 bases, there was a span of 19 bases. This CDR3 contains 17 residues. The germline CDR1 and CDR2 sequences are SEHNR and FQNEAQ (reference sequence). CDR3 nucleotides: TGTGCCAGCAGCGGCAGAACCAGGGGCCAGACCTACAATGAGCAGTTCTTC. Translating gives CASSGRTRGQTYNEQFF.

The rearrangement uses TRBV6-6 and TRBJ2-1; no clear D. This CDR3 comprises 12 residues. Germline values: CDR1 MNHNY, CDR2 SVGAGI (reference sequence). The V gene lost 6 bases and the J gene lost 8 bases, with 11 bases spanning the gap. The CDR3 region is CASSSRTDEQFF. For the CDR3, the DNA is TGTGCCAGCAGCTCGAGAACCGATGAGCAGTTCTTC.

The V call is TRBV11-3, the J call TRBJ2-1; D ambiguous. CDR1 is SGHNT, CDR2 YENEEA, per germline. The V end was cut by 0 bases, the J end by 5 bases, with 8 bases between. The CDR3 extends over 14 amino acids. The CDR3 nucleotides read TGTGCCAGCAGCTTAGAAACGGGCAACAATGAGCAGTTCTTC. Translating gives CASSLETGNNEQFF.

The rearrangement links TRBV5-5 to TRBJ1-5; TRBD1 matches 9 bases. CDR1 is SGHKS, CDR2 YYEKEE, per germline (reference sequence). This CDR3 spans 18 amino acids. J was trimmed by 4 bases and V by 3 bases; bases with no gene match: 14. As DNA, the CDR3 is TGTGCCAGCAGCTCCACCTTCCGGGACAGGGTGGTTAATCAGCCCCAGCATTTT. This codes for CASSSTFRDRVVNQPQHF.

V gene TRBV5-4 combines with J gene TRBJ2-3, with a weak D call TRBD2 (6 bases). The CDR3 has 17 residues. The germline V gene encodes CDR1 SGHNT and CDR2 YYREEE (reference sequence). Trimming shortened V by 5 bases and J by 0 bases, and 19 bases separated the two germline ends. This chain's CDR3 is CASSPGVQTFSTDTQYF. CDR3 DNA sequence: TGTGCCAGCAGTCCGGGGGTGCAGACCTTTAGCACAGATACGCAGTATTTT.

The V call is TRBV6-1, the J call TRBJ1-5; D unresolved. V lost 8 bases, J lost 0 bases, and 14 bases lay in between. The V gene's germline CDR1 is MNHNS and CDR2 SASEGT. The CDR3 contains 15 residues. For the CDR3, the DNA is TGTGCCAGCTCCACTCAGGTAGATAGCAATCAGCCCCAGCATTTT. This sequence encodes CASSTQVDSNQPQHF.

Remarks on this clone: This sample includes further DNA sequences coding for the same CDR3. The CDR3 sequence: CASSFSGTGGRGGYTF. Written as DNA, the CDR3 is TGTGCCAGCAGTTTTTCCGGGACAGGGGGTCGGGGTGGCTACACCTTC. The chain uses TRBV28 and TRBJ1-2; 11 bases align to TRBD1. V lost 3 bases, J lost 7 bases, and 10 bases stayed unmatched. The germline V gene has CDR1 MDHEN and CDR2 SYDVKM. The CDR3 has 16 residues.

V gene TRBV11-2 combines with J gene TRBJ2-5, with D unresolved. Between the trimmed V and J ends, which lost 1 base and 2 bases, there was a span of 5 bases. This CDR3 is built from 13 residues. Per germline, CDR1 SGHAT and CDR2 FQNNGV. CDR3 bases: TGTGCCAGCAGCTTAGGCTCACAAGAGACCCAGTACTTC. Protein: CASSLGSQETQYF.

The chain uses TRBV28 and TRBJ1-1; D not resolved. This CDR3 is 13 amino acids long. CDR1 is MDHEN, CDR2 SYDVKM, per germline. V was shortened by 2 bases and J by 3 bases, with 7 bases between the two germline ends. DNA of the CDR3: TGTGCCAGCAGTTTAAATAGGGACACTGAAGCTTTCTTT. Amino acid sequence: CASSLNRDTEAFF.

This clone was picked up one time. The chain employs TRBV6-1 and TRBJ2-1; 11 positions match TRBD2. Trimming cost V 0 bases and J 6 bases; bases outside gene matches: 1. Germline V lookup: CDR1 MNHNS, CDR2 SASEGT. The CDR3 loop spans 15 amino acids. This CDR3 is CASSEASGRGNEQFF. DNA of the CDR3: TGTGCCAGCAGTGAAGCTAGCGGGAGGGGCAATGAGCAGTTCTTC.

A note on this clone: The junction differs from germline at one of its ends, possibly a read error. The chain links TRBV27 to TRBJ2-1, with TRBD1 matching 11 bases. This CDR3 contains 16 residues. Germline V gene sequence: CDR1 MNHEY, CDR2 SMNVEV (reference sequence). The CDR3 loop reads CASRFLGQGAGNEQFF. Written as DNA, the CDR3 is TGTGCCAGCCGTTTTCTCGGACAGGGGGCAGGGAATGAGCAGTTCTTC.

Remarks on this clone: One end of the junction does not line up with germline, which may come from a read error. The rearrangement uses TRBV7-7 and TRBJ2-3; tentatively, D is TRBD2 (6 bases). The CDR3 totals 15 residues. From germline, CDR1 is SSHAT and CDR2 FNYEAQ (reference sequence). The CDR3 nucleotides read TGTGCTAGCAGCTTTGGTCGGGAGAGCACAGATACGCAGTATTTT. Encoded protein: CASSFGRESTDTQYF.

V gene TRBV18 combines with J gene TRBJ2-1, with D maybe TRBD2 (6 bases). The CDR3 length is 16 residues. CDR1 and CDR2 from the germline V gene are KGHSH and LQKENI. V lost 0 bases, J lost 5 bases, and 14 bases lay in between. CDR3 sequence reads: CASSPPAGRKNNEQFF. DNA for the CDR3: TGTGCCAGCTCACCACCGGCCGGGAGAAAGAACAATGAGCAGTTCTTC. Complete variable domain (other parts from reference TRBV18 and TRBJ2-1): NAGVMQNPRHLVRRRGQEARLRCSPMKGHSHVYWYRQLPEEGLKFMVYLQKENIIDESGMPKERFSAEFPKEGPSILRIQQVVRGDSAAYFCASSPPAGRKNNEQFFGPGTRLTVL.

The genes are TRBV7-9 and TRBJ2-7, with no clear D. Germline CDR1 reads SEHNR; CDR2 reads FQNEAQ (reference sequence). The CDR3 sequence is 14 residues long. V lost 3 bases and J 2 bases, leaving 11 bases between the germline ends. CDR3 residues: CASSFARRTYEQYF. The CDR3 region has the DNA TGTGCCAGCAGCTTCGCGAGAAGGACCTACGAGCAGTACTTC. The variable domain in full, with the rest retrieved from reference TRBV7-9 and TRBJ2-7, is DTGVSQNPRHKITKRGQNVTFRCDPISEHNRLYWYRQTLGQGPEFLTYFQNEAQLEKSRLLSDRFSAERPKGSFSTLEIQRTEQGDSAMYLCASSFARRTYEQYFGPGTRLTVT.